The clone carrying this TCR beta chain has at least ten counts. The target antigen is unknown. The sample carries other DNA sequences with the same CDR3. These data are taken from a study of metastatic and nonmetastatic thyroid tumors. About the research overall: Repertoire comparison spanned blood and tumor or nodule tissue of malignant and benign thyroid patients. Study outcomes and limitations: As reported, TCR beta diversity in blood and tumor was significantly higher in malignant thyroid tumors than in benign nodules.

In the original processing: Across clinicopathological groups, CDR3 differences served as the basis for building a distant-metastasis classifier for papillary thyroid cancer. MiXCR re-clonotyped the PCR reads for TCRdb. The V and J calls were determined by TCRdb, not by the authors. This repertoire shows roughly 55,000 clones, around 16% found once; its top ten account for just under 9.5%. Before thyroid surgery, none of the patients had received any treatment. Sequencing was done on a sample of blood. The source of this sequence is a male donor with papillary thyroid cancer or a benign thyroid nodule (not recorded which). Some clones in this sample may be carry-over from other donors' samples.

The CDR3 region is CASSPGGAGIYGYTF. CDR3 sequence (DNA): TGTGCCAGCAGCCCGGGGGGGGCGGGGATCTATGGCTACACCTTC. The chain is built from TRBV5-6 and TRBJ1-2; weak D call: TRBD1 (6 bases). CDR3 length: 15 amino acids. Germline V gives CDR1 SGHDT, CDR2 YYEEEE. With 4 bases removed from V and 4 bases from J, the gap between germline ends came to 17 bases. Variable domain in full (rest from reference TRBV5-6 and TRBJ1-2): DAGVTQSPTHLIKTRGQQVTLRCSPKSGHDTVSWYQQALGQGPQFIFQYYEEEERQRGNFPDRFSGHQFPNYSSELNVNALLLGDSALYLCASSPGGAGIYGYTFGSGTRLTVV.